The 30 T cell receptor beta chains presented below share a single source sample, sequenced in a study of T cells after yellow fever vaccination. TCRdb re-analysed the 5' RACE reads in MiXCR, keeping a single row per CDR3 protein. Of 90,000 to 150,000 distinct CDR3 sequences detected, about 7.2% appear once; the ten largest clones hold roughly 3%. The specimen comprised CD4+ T cells sorted from PBMCs, sampled around 45 days after the first yellow fever vaccination. These receptors were collected from a young man who received the YFV17D yellow fever vaccine.

This clonotype came up many times. The V call is TRBV12-3 or TRBV12-4, the J call TRBJ1-6, with 8 bases fitting TRBD1. J was trimmed by 7 bases and V by 8 bases; bases with no gene match: 10. The CDR3 is 15 amino acids. In nucleotides, the CDR3 is TGTGCCAGCTCCTCCCAGGGGGCGGCGAATTCACCCCTCCACTTT. As protein: CASSSQGAANSPLHF.

This clonotype has at least ten counts. The chain combines TRBV7-9 with TRBJ2-1; TRBD2 is a possible D gene (6 bases). CDR3 length equals 16 residues. Germline loops: CDR1 SEHNR, CDR2 FQNEAQ (reference sequence). V was shortened by 1 base and J by 8 bases, with 18 bases between the two germline ends. In DNA form, the CDR3 reads TGTGCCAGCAGCTTAGACGGTTACCGGGGACTTTATGAGCAGTTCTTC. It codes for CASSLDGYRGLYEQFF.

This clonotype was recorded at least ten times. CDR3 sequence reads: CASSFRGTGNEQFF. CDR3 sequence (DNA): TGTGCCAGCAGTTTTCGGGGGACAGGCAATGAGCAGTTCTTC. The chain uses TRBV12-3 or TRBV12-4 and TRBJ2-1, with 8 bases aligning to TRBD1. This CDR3 spans 14 amino acids. Losses at the gene ends were 3 bases for V and 6 bases for J; bases not matched to a gene: 4.

At least ten counts were recorded for this clonotype. The chain employs TRBV29-1 and TRBJ1-3, with TRBD1 matching over 8 bases. Trimming took 6 bases from V and 4 from J; bases not matched to a gene: 11. This CDR3 has 15 residues. The germline V gene encodes CDR1 SQVTM and CDR2 ANQGSEA. This CDR3 reads CSVTFTSGGGNTIYF. CDR3 DNA sequence: TGCAGCGTGACTTTTACTTCAGGGGGCGGAAACACCATATATTTT.

This clonotype was counted ten times or more. This chain links TRBV25-1 with TRBJ1-2; D may be TRBD1 (6 bases). Germline CDR1 MGHDK, CDR2 SYGVNS. Trimming shortened V by 3 bases and J by 4 bases, and 9 bases separated the two germline ends. The CDR3 runs 13 residues. The CDR3 sequence: CASSEDRFYGYTF. The CDR3 DNA is TGTGCCAGCAGTGAGGACAGATTCTATGGCTACACCTTC.

This clonotype was observed at least ten times. This sequence joins TRBV29-1 and TRBJ2-5; D may be TRBD2 (5 bases). The germline V gene encodes CDR1 SQVTM and CDR2 ANQGSEA. The CDR3 has 13 amino acids. V shed 0 bases and J shed 5 bases, with 10 bases lying between them. In nucleotides, the CDR3 is TGCAGCGTTGAAGATCTCGGGGTTGAGACCCAGTACTTC. It specifies CSVEDLGVETQYF. Full variable domain (remainder filled in from reference TRBV29-1 and TRBJ2-5): SAVISQKPSRDICQRGTSLTIQCQVDSQVTMMFWYRQQPGQSLTLIATANQGSEATYESGFVIDKFPISRPNLTFSTLTVSNMSPEDSSIYLCSVEDLGVETQYFGPGTRLLVL.

This clonotype was detected many times. This chain connects TRBV6-1 to TRBJ2-3; 7 bases agree with TRBD2. This CDR3 is built from 13 residues. Germline CDR1 and CDR2: MNHNS and SASEGT. The CDR3 DNA sequence: TGTGTTCGCGGTGGCGGGGGAGCAGATACGCAGTATTTT. Translated: CVRGGGGADTQYF.

The V gene is TRBV12-3 or TRBV12-4, the J gene TRBJ1-5; TRBD1 might be the D (5 bases). This CDR3 contains 14 residues. Trimming cost V 5 bases and J 4 bases, with 12 bases left between them. DNA of the CDR3: TGTGCCAGCAGTACCCAGGGTTCTAATCAGCCCCAGCATTTT. This codes for CASSTQGSNQPQHF.

This clonotype was counted at least ten times. The V gene is TRBV2, the J gene TRBJ2-6; tentatively, D is TRBD1 (6 bases). Trimming cost V 6 bases and J 0 bases, with 9 bases left between them. The CDR3 is 15 amino acids. The germline gives CDR1 SNHLY, CDR2 FYNNEI. The CDR3 sequence is CASSRDNSGANVLTF. For the CDR3, the DNA is TGTGCCAGCAGCCGGGACAACTCTGGGGCCAACGTCCTGACTTTC.

This clonotype was counted at least ten times. The V and J genes are TRBV7-2 and TRBJ1-2, with D uncertain. Germline V gene sequence: CDR1 SGHTA, CDR2 FQGNSA. Between the trimmed V and J ends, which lost 4 bases and 6 bases, there was a span of 15 bases. CDR3 length: 14 residues. The CDR3 nucleotides read TGTGCCAGCAGCTCTCAGGCGTCTGGGCATGGCTACACCTTC. The encoded protein is CASSSQASGHGYTF.

This clonotype was recorded at least ten times. This rearrangement joins TRBV7-2 to TRBJ2-1; 7 bases are a match to TRBD2. From germline, CDR1 is SGHTA and CDR2 FQGNSA. The V segment lost 2 bases and the J segment 7 bases; nucleotides outside the gene matches: 5. The CDR3 covers 14 residues. CDR3 sequence reads: CASSLRPRGNEQFF. The CDR3 DNA follows: TGTGCCAGCAGCTTACGTCCGCGGGGGAATGAGCAGTTCTTC.

This clonotype was recorded at least ten times. The chain joins TRBV4-3 to TRBJ2-3, with D possibly being TRBD1 (6 bases). CDR1 is LGHNA, CDR2 YSLEER, per germline. The V and J ends lost 1 base and 5 bases respectively, with 16 bases between them. The CDR3 is made up of 16 amino acids. The CDR3 loop reads CASSQVNTGLGDTQYF. The CDR3 nucleotides are TGCGCCAGCAGCCAAGTTAATACAGGGTTGGGAGATACGCAGTATTTT.

This clonotype appeared many times. The chain employs TRBV2 and TRBJ2-2; D call uncertain. Germline CDR1 and CDR2: SNHLY and FYNNEI. The CDR3 is 12 amino acids. V was shortened by 7 bases and J by 5 bases, with 8 bases between the two germline ends. The CDR3 spells CASTLTTGELFF. The CDR3 DNA reads as TGTGCCAGCACCTTAACTACCGGGGAGCTGTTTTTT.

This clonotype was counted many times. The chain links TRBV7-2 to TRBJ1-2; 7 bases line up with TRBD1. The germline V gene has CDR1 SGHTA and CDR2 FQGNSA. V gave up 5 bases and J gave up 4 bases; unmatched junction bases: 7. The CDR3 runs 14 residues. CDR3 amino acids: CASSLTGTAYGYTF. DNA of the CDR3: TGTGCCAGCAGCCTAACCGGGACAGCCTATGGCTACACCTTC.

There are many counts of this clonotype. V gene TRBV5-1 combines with J gene TRBJ2-5; D unresolved. The CDR3 runs 13 residues. Germline V lookup: CDR1 SGHRS, CDR2 YFSETQ. The ends were cut back, 0 bases at V and 5 bases at J, with 8 bases in the middle. The DNA for the CDR3 is TGCGCCAGCAGCTTGGACAGTTGGGAGACCCAGTACTTC. It yields the protein CASSLDSWETQYF.

This chain uses TRBV19 with TRBJ1-1; 8 bases fit TRBD1. This CDR3 is built from 14 residues. Germline trimming cut 5 bases from V and 5 bases from J; bases unmatched to any gene: 7. Germline lookup yields CDR1 LNHDA and CDR2 SQIVND (reference sequence). This CDR3 reads CASSPGQGWTEAFF. Written as DNA, the CDR3 is TGTGCCAGTAGTCCCGGACAGGGCTGGACTGAAGCTTTCTTT.

This clonotype was observed many times. The J gene is TRBJ1-3, the V gene TRBV4-3, with D unclear. The CDR3 contains 16 residues. The V end was cut by 4 bases, the J end by 0 bases, with 13 bases between. Germline CDR1 and CDR2: LGHNA and YSLEER. The CDR3 sequence: CASSRSPGSSGNTIYF. The CDR3 DNA sequence: TGCGCCAGCAGCCGATCGCCGGGGAGCTCTGGAAACACCATATATTTT.

The table lists this clonotype with many counts. The V gene is TRBV10-3, the J gene TRBJ2-1; D gene unclear. The CDR3 totals 11 residues. Germline V CDR1 and CDR2: ENHRY, SYGVKD. The germline V and J ends were trimmed by 3 bases and 4 bases, with 1 base remaining between them. The CDR3 DNA reads as TGTGCCATCAGTGAATACAATGAGCAGTTCTTC. It is translated as CAISEYNEQFF.

This clonotype has only a few counts. This chain joins TRBV4-1 and TRBJ2-3; 7 bases match TRBD1. This CDR3 contains 17 residues. Trimming cost V 4 bases and J 5 bases; bases outside gene matches: 15. CDR1 is MGHRA, CDR2 YSYEKL, per germline. The CDR3 DNA is TGCGCCAGCAGCCTCGCCCGAACAGGGGCCCGGGGAGATACGCAGTATTTT. This encodes CASSLARTGARGDTQYF.

This clonotype was detected ten times or more. The V and J genes are TRBV11-2 and TRBJ2-1, with a weak D call TRBD2 (7 bases). The CDR3 extends over 15 amino acids. The germline V gene encodes CDR1 SGHAT and CDR2 FQNNGV. Trimming took off 5 bases at V and 6 bases at J, with 17 bases between the two ends. The CDR3 region has the DNA TGTGCCAGCAGCCCATCAGGGGCTAGCGGCAATGAGCAGTTCTTC. Translated, it gives CASSPSGASGNEQFF.

This clonotype was seen repeatedly, ten times or more. J is TRBJ1-6 and V is TRBV12-3 or TRBV12-4; D unresolved. With 3 bases removed from V and 6 bases from J, the gap between germline ends came to 9 bases. The CDR3 consists of 14 residues. This CDR3 is CASSFRSSNSPLHF. Here the CDR3 DNA reads TGTGCCAGCAGTTTTCGGTCTTCTAATTCACCCCTCCACTTT.

This clonotype was picked up many times. The J gene is TRBJ1-6, the V gene TRBV12-3 or TRBV12-4; no clear D gene. This CDR3 region has 14 residues. Trimming removed 2 bases at V and 6 bases at J, with 8 bases between. The CDR3 region is CASSLPRPNSPLHF. CDR3 nucleotide sequence: TGTGCCAGCAGTTTACCAAGACCTAATTCACCCCTCCACTTT.

At least ten counts were recorded for this clonotype. The rearrangement links TRBV5-1 to TRBJ1-6, with 7 bases that match TRBD1. J gave up 13 bases and V 4 bases, and 11 bases lay outside the gene matches. The CDR3 extends over 14 amino acids. Germline-derived CDR1 and CDR2 are SGHRS and YFSETQ. Here the CDR3 DNA reads TGCGCCAGCAGCGTCTACGGGACAGCTAACCCCCTCCACTTT. Its translation is CASSVYGTANPLHF.

This clonotype was seen many times. The genes are TRBV14 and TRBJ1-1; D unresolved. This CDR3 is 12 amino acids long. CDR1 and CDR2 from the germline V gene are SGHDN and FVKESK. V was cut by 1 base and J by 4 bases, with 4 bases left in between. The CDR3 protein is CASSQGGTEAFF. The CDR3 DNA sequence: TGTGCCAGCAGCCAAGGGGGCACTGAAGCTTTCTTT.

Ten or more counts support this clonotype. The chain carries TRBV5-1 and TRBJ2-7, with D maybe TRBD2 (5 bases). This CDR3 comprises 15 residues. Germline V gene lookup returns CDR1 SGHRS and CDR2 YFSETQ. V shed 4 bases and J shed 2 bases, with 16 bases lying between them. The CDR3 DNA follows: TGCGCCAGCAGCCCAACCCCCGGGAACACCTACGAGCAGTACGTC. Translating gives CASSPTPGNTYEQYV.

Concerning this clonotype itself: Just one base apart from a much larger clone, this may be a read error. The conserved phenylalanine or tryptophan is not found at the CDR3 terminus, so this likely reflects a read error. V usage is TRBV5-1 and J usage is TRBJ2-2, with TRBD1 as a possible D gene (6 bases). The CDR3 sequence is 15 residues long. Trimming left V 4 bases short and J 1 base short, with 11 bases between. Germline values: CDR1 SGHRS, CDR2 YFSETQ. The CDR3 nucleotides are TGCGCCAGCAGCACGGACAGTGTGAACACCGGGGAGCTGTTTCTT. It codes for CASSTDSVNTGELFL.

The chain links TRBV7-2 to TRBJ1-4; a weak D match, TRBD1 (6 bases). CDR1 and CDR2 (germline): SGHTA, FQGNSA. CDR3 length equals 14 residues. Deletions cut 6 bases from V and 7 bases from J, with 15 bases between. Written as DNA, the CDR3 is TGTGCCAGCAGTAGAGGGGGTTCTAGTGAAAAACTGTTTTTT. Amino acid sequence: CASSRGGSSEKLFF.

To note about this clonotype: Possible read error: a much larger clone is one base away. The chain links TRBV29-1 to TRBJ1-1, with D perhaps TRBD1 (5 bases). The CDR3 covers 12 residues. V lost 5 bases, J lost 4 bases, and 11 bases lay in between. Germline V gives CDR1 SQVTM, CDR2 ANQGSEA. CDR3 loop: CSVRQKPTEAFF. The CDR3 DNA reads as TGCAGCGTTAGACAGAAACCCACTGAAGCTTTCTTT.

This clonotype was found many times. The rearrangement links TRBV27 to TRBJ2-3, with D unclear. Germline V gives CDR1 MNHEY, CDR2 SMNVEV (reference sequence). The V end was cut by 3 bases, the J end by 2 bases, with 9 bases between. This CDR3 is built from 14 residues. The CDR3 DNA reads TGTGCCAGCAGTTTTGGGCCCCACACAGATACGCAGTATTTT. It specifies CASSFGPHTDTQYF.

This clonotype has ten or more counts. The rearrangement links TRBV12-3 or TRBV12-4 to TRBJ2-3; D might be TRBD1 (6 bases). The CDR3 length is 13 residues. The V end was cut by 7 bases, the J end by 4 bases, with 12 bases between. The CDR3 loop reads CASITTGSDTQYF. The CDR3 nucleotides read TGTGCCAGCATTACTACAGGGTCAGATACGCAGTATTTT.